This TCR beta chain was recovered during a study of response to subunit inactivated influenza vaccine. Study-level results: Researchers suggested that each seasonal influenza vaccination recruits few new T cells.

CDR3 length equals 12 residues. Trimming left V 5 bases short and J 0 bases short, with 4 bases between. CDR1 SEHNR and CDR2 FQNEAQ come from the germline V gene (reference sequence). One entry per CDR3 protein, called by TCRdb with MiXCR from the RT-PCR reads. The table has 500,000 or so distinct CDR3 sequences, 16% seen once. Regarding this clonotype: The antigen is unknown.

The chain recombines TRBV7-9 with TRBJ1-1; D gene uncertain. This receptor was obtained from a man aged 45 to 70 who received an inactivated influenza vaccine. The sequenced sample was CD4+ T cells sorted from PBMCs, obtained about 23 months after vaccination. CDR3 region: CASSVVNTEAFF. CDR3 nucleotides: TGTGCCAGCAGCGTGGTGAACACTGAAGCTTTCTTT.